A selection of T cell receptor beta chains follows, all from one sample in a study of OX40 agonist ivuxolimab in advanced cancers. The table came from immunoSEQ multiplex PCR; TCRdb's copy has only in-frame clones and leaves some out. The repertoire has 55,000 to 60,000 clones, 75% to 90% of them found once; the top ten carry more than 3%. Sequenced here: CD4+ or CD8+ T cells sorted from blood, sampled in a trial of the OX40 agonist ivuxolimab. All receptors come from an adult with an advanced solid tumor such as melanoma, head and neck, liver or kidney cancer. CDR3s include the opening cysteine and the closing phenylalanine or tryptophan. D genes are given only for firm matches. Size tells how often a clone was seen (once, few, many) or the class of an expanded clone, and some rows leave it out.

cdr3_aa | cdr3_nt | v_call | clone_size | j_call | d_call
CAISESWREKTDTQYF | TGTGCCATCAGTGAGTCGTGGCGGGAGAAGACAGATACGCAGTATTTT | TRBV10-3 | NA | TRBJ2-3 | TRBD2
CASRHHETGGRQPQHF | TGCGCCAGCAGGCACCACGAGACAGGGGGCAGGCAGCCCCAGCATTTT | TRBV5-1 | NA | TRBJ1-5 | TRBD1
CATSPPGSWSDIQYF | TGTGCCACCAGCCCCCCGGGGTCATGGAGCGACATTCAGTACTTC | TRBV15 | once | TRBJ2-4 | NA
CASSPSSPPGVAFF | TGCGCCAGCAGCCCCAGTTCCCCGCCGGGGGTCGCTTTCTTT | TRBV5-1 | NA | TRBJ1-1 | NA
CASSAPRSGKGYTF | TGTGCCAGCAGCGCCCCTCGATCAGGGAAAGGCTACACCTTC | TRBV9 | NA | TRBJ1-2 | NA
CASSEQAGSYNEQFF | TGTGCCAGCAGCGAGCAGGCTGGCTCCTACAATGAGCAGTTCTTC | TRBV9 | NA | TRBJ2-1 | NA
CAISDRPTGELFF | TGTGCCATCAGTGACCGACCGACCGGGGAGCTGTTTTTT | TRBV10-3 | NA | TRBJ2-2 | NA
CASSFQGTGETQYF | TGTGCCAGCAGCTTTCAGGGGACCGGGGAGACCCAGTACTTC | TRBV7-2 | NA | TRBJ2-5 | NA
CAWSGGQGAEDTQYF | TGTGCCTGGAGTGGAGGCCAGGGGGCTGAAGATACGCAGTATTTT | TRBV30 | once | TRBJ2-3 | TRBD1
CASSFGGYYNEQFF | TGTGCCAGCAGCTTCGGCGGGTACTACAATGAGCAGTTCTTC | TRBV11-1 | NA | TRBJ2-1 | NA
CASSLYRGQGSTEAFF | TGTGCCAGCAGCCTCTACCGGGGACAGGGGAGCACTGAAGCTTTCTTT | TRBV5-4 | once | TRBJ1-1 | TRBD1
CASTDPTRAKNIQYF | TGTGCCAGCACCGACCCGACCCGAGCCAAAAACATTCAGTACTTC | TRBV6-6 | NA | TRBJ2-4 | NA
CASSSTGQGAGNEQFF | TGTGCCAGCAGTTCCACCGGACAGGGGGCAGGGAATGAGCAGTTCTTC | TRBV28 | few | TRBJ2-1 | TRBD1
CASTLDRVNEKLFF | TGTGCCAGCACCTTAGACAGGGTTAATGAAAAACTGTTTTTT | TRBV6-6 | NA | TRBJ1-4 | TRBD1
CASSRDRAYEQYF | TGTGCCAGCAGCAGAGACAGGGCCTACGAGCAGTACTTC | TRBV6-5 | NA | TRBJ2-7 | TRBD1
CASSLGGPQNNSPLHF | TGCGCCAGCAGCTTGGGGGGGCCCCAAAATAATTCACCCCTCCACTTT | TRBV5-1 | NA | TRBJ1-6 | NA
CASSSRVAGRTDTQYF | TGTGCCAGCAGCTCGAGGGTAGCGGGACGCACAGATACGCAGTATTTT | TRBV11-2 | NA | TRBJ2-3 | TRBD2
CASSATGYQETQYF | TGTGCCAGCAGCGCCACAGGTTACCAAGAGACCCAGTACTTC | TRBV9 | NA | TRBJ2-5 | NA
CASSRGQGVVNEQFF | TGCGCCAGCAGCCGAGGACAGGGTGTGGTCAATGAGCAGTTCTTC | TRBV4-3 | once | TRBJ2-1 | TRBD1
CASSPGQGPQETQYF | TGTGCCAGCAGTCCTGGACAGGGCCCGCAAGAGACCCAGTACTTC | TRBV6-4 | NA | TRBJ2-5 | TRBD1
CASSEVGPFSPLHF | TGTGCCAGCAGTGAAGTTGGCCCTTTTTCACCCCTCCACTTT | TRBV2 | NA | TRBJ1-6 | NA
CAIRRGAQSYEQYF | TGTGCCATCAGGAGGGGGGCGCAAAGTTACGAGCAGTACTTC | TRBV10-3 | NA | TRBJ2-7 | NA
CASSLGDGNEQFF | TGTGCCAGCAGCTTGGGTGACGGCAATGAGCAGTTCTTC | TRBV7-2 | NA | TRBJ2-1 | NA
CASSFQDRNYEQYF | TGTGCCAGCAGTTTCCAAGACAGGAACTACGAGCAGTACTTC | TRBV6-5 | NA | TRBJ2-7 | NA
CASSPRAYYNEQFF | TGTGCCAGCAGCCCACGGGCGTATTACAATGAGCAGTTCTTC | TRBV4-2 | NA | TRBJ2-1 | NA
CASSPRWDSYEQYF | TGTGCCAGCAGTCCTAGGTGGGACTCCTACGAGCAGTACTTC | TRBV27 | once | TRBJ2-7 | NA
CASSLEGSSGEQFF | TGTGCCAGCAGCTTAGAGGGGTCCAGCGGGGAGCAGTTCTTC | TRBV11-3 | NA | TRBJ2-1 | NA
CASSYSLLAGSYEQYF | TGTGCCAGCAGTTACTCTCTTCTAGCGGGATCCTACGAGCAGTACTTC | TRBV6-5 | NA | TRBJ2-7 | TRBD2
CASSFVSSGANVLTF | TGTGCCAGCAGTTTTGTGAGCTCTGGGGCCAACGTCCTGACTTTC | TRBV27 | NA | TRBJ2-6 | NA
CASSPPTSGRAYEQFF | TGTGCCAGCTCACCACCCACTAGCGGGAGGGCGTATGAGCAGTTCTTC | TRBV18 | once | TRBJ2-1 | TRBD2
CASSLVAGYQETQYF | TGCGCCAGCAGCTTGGTCGCGGGATACCAAGAGACCCAGTACTTC | TRBV5-1 | once | TRBJ2-5 | NA
CASSLGTGPGADTQYF | TGCGCCAGCAGCTTGGGGACAGGCCCAGGGGCAGATACGCAGTATTTT | TRBV5-1 | NA | TRBJ2-3 | TRBD1
CASSLSQSNTEAFF | TGTGCCAGCAGCTTAAGTCAGTCGAACACTGAAGCTTTCTTT | TRBV11-2 | NA | TRBJ1-1 | NA
CASSLRTGEGYTF | TGTGCCAGCAGCTTGCGGACAGGGGAAGGCTACACCTTC | TRBV5-5 | NA | TRBJ1-2 | TRBD1
CASSLNWDSILTF | TGTGCCAGCAGCTTAAATTGGGACAGTATTTTGACCTTC | TRBV7-2 | few | TRBJ1-2 | TRBD1
CASSSQRLVGEQFF | TGTGCCAGCAGCTCCCAACGACTAGTAGGTGAGCAGTTCTTC | TRBV7-9 | few | TRBJ2-1 | NA
CASSPLAGTTEGTDTQYF | TGTGCCAGCAGTCCCTTAGCGGGCACGACGGAGGGCACAGATACGCAGTATTTT | TRBV27 | NA | TRBJ2-3 | TRBD2
CASSLPLLGTEAFF | TGTGCCAGCAGCTTACCCCTTTTGGGGACTGAAGCTTTCTTT | TRBV11-2 | NA | TRBJ1-1 | NA
CASSSLGGETQYF | TGTGCCAGCAGTTCCTTGGGGGGAGAGACCCAGTACTTC | TRBV27 | NA | TRBJ2-5 | NA
CASSAGLLGQVYGYTF | TGTGCCAGCAGCGCCGGACTACTGGGACAGGTGTATGGCTACACCTTC | TRBV9 | NA | TRBJ1-2 | TRBD1
CASSQDVDREDQPQHF | TGTGCCAGCAGCCAAGATGTTGACAGGGAAGATCAGCCCCAGCATTTT | TRBV4-2 | NA | TRBJ1-5 | TRBD1
CASSLPSDRTYEQYF | TGTGCCAGCAGCTTACCCTCGGACAGAACCTACGAGCAGTACTTC | TRBV7-9 | NA | TRBJ2-7 | NA
CASSLWSGGQETQYF | TGTGCCAGCAGTTTATGGTCTGGGGGGCAAGAGACCCAGTACTTC | TRBV28 | NA | TRBJ2-5 | NA
CASSETGGQYF | TGTGCCAGCAGTGAAACGGGAGGCCAGTACTTC | TRBV2 | NA | TRBJ2-5 | TRBD2
CASSWAVIQGRLFF | TGTGCCAGCAGCTGGGCAGTGATACAGGGTAGACTGTTTTTT | TRBV5-8 | NA | TRBJ1-4 | NA
CASSYWDRAGNYGYTF | TGTGCCAGCAGTTACTGGGACAGGGCGGGGAACTATGGCTACACCTTC | TRBV6-5 | NA | TRBJ1-2 | TRBD1